The T cell receptor (beta chain) under discussion was sequenced for a study of blood T cell repertoires in COVID-19. All recovered Cohort 3 donors got two negative PCRs, got clearance, or saw symptom resolution. The count of this clone is one. Germline loops: CDR1 MGHRA, CDR2 YSYEKL. The CDR3 is 13 amino acids. V lost 1 base to trimming and J lost 5 bases, with 9 bases between them. Measured with immunoSEQ multiplex PCR; TCRdb has only the in-frame clones, and not every one. The sample lists approximately 440,000 clones, about 85% occurring once. The J gene is TRBJ2-7, the V gene TRBV4-1; tentative D call: TRBD2 (5 bases). The origin of this receptor is a woman between 18 and 29 years old who had recovered from COVID-19. Source material: PBMCs or T cells enriched from blood (not recorded which). The CDR3 bases are TGCGCCAGCAGCCAAGCGTCGAGGGACGAGCAGTACTTC. Its translation: CASSQASRDEQYF.